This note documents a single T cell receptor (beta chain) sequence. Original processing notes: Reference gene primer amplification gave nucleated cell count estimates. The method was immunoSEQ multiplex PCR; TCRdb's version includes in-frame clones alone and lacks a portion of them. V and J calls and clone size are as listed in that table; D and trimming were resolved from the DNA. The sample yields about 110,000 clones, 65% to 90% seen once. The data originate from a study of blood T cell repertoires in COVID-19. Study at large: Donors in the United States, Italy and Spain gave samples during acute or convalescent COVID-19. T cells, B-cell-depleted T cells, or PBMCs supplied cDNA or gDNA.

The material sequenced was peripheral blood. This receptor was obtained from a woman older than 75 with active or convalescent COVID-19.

Written as DNA, the CDR3 is TGTGCCAGCAGCGTAGCAGGTCAGTTGTCTGGGGCCAACGTCCTGACTTTC. It encodes CASSVAGQLSGANVLTF. This chain joins TRBV9 and TRBJ2-6; no clear D. The CDR3 totals 17 residues. Deletions cut 0 bases from V and 1 base from J, with 11 bases between. CDR1 and CDR2 (germline): SGDLS, YYNGEE.